One sample yielded the 8 T cell receptor beta chains listed below, sequenced in a study of OX40 agonist ivuxolimab in advanced cancers. Assay used: immunoSEQ multiplex PCR; TCRdb lists only in-frame clones, some missing. The sample holds under 20,000 clones, 90% seen once. The sequenced sample was CD4+ or CD8+ T cells sorted from blood, obtained in a trial of the OX40 agonist ivuxolimab. These receptors were obtained from an adult with an advanced solid tumor such as melanoma, head and neck, liver or kidney cancer.

This rearrangement joins TRBV9 to TRBJ2-1, with unresolved D. This CDR3 has 13 residues. V shed 3 bases and J shed 10 bases, with 14 bases lying between them. Germline V gene lookup returns CDR1 SGDLS and CDR2 YYNGEE. DNA for the CDR3: TGTGCCAGCAGCGAGGGTAGGGTGGTAGAGCAGTTCTTC. Translated: CASSEGRVVEQFF.

The chain carries TRBV6-5 and TRBJ2-1, with D tentatively TRBD2 (6 bases). The germline V and J ends were trimmed by 11 bases and 4 bases, with 15 bases remaining between them. CDR3 length: 13 amino acids. Germline CDR1 is MNHEY and CDR2 is SVGAGI. CDR3 loop: CACMRGLYNEQFF. In DNA form, the CDR3 reads TGTGCCTGTATGAGGGGACTGTACAATGAGCAGTTCTTC.

This clone was seen only a few times. Here the CDR3 reads CASSWGYGYTF. The CDR3 bases are TGTGCCAGCAGCTGGGGGTATGGCTACACCTTC. This sequence joins TRBV7-9 and TRBJ1-2, with D possibly TRBD1 on 5 matching bases. CDR3 length equals 11 residues. The V and J ends lost 4 bases and 5 bases respectively, with 5 bases between them. Germline V gene data show CDR1 as SEHNR and CDR2 as FQNEAQ (reference sequence).

V gene TRBV2 combines with J gene TRBJ2-3; possible D gene TRBD1, 5 bases. The ends were cut back, 7 bases at V and 4 bases at J, with 18 bases in the middle. The CDR3 is made up of 15 amino acids. Germline CDR1 and CDR2: SNHLY and FYNNEI. The CDR3: CASTSFLGQPDTQYF. Here the CDR3 DNA reads TGTGCCAGCACCAGCTTTCTGGGGCAGCCAGATACGCAGTATTTT.

V gene TRBV29-1 combines with J gene TRBJ2-4, with D perhaps TRBD1 (6 bases). Germline V gene lookup returns CDR1 SQVTM and CDR2 ANQGSEA. V was trimmed by 1 base and J by 9 bases, leaving 16 bases between them. The CDR3 spans 14 residues. For the CDR3, the DNA is TGCAGCGTTGAAGTTTCACAGGGCTTGAGCATTCAGTACTTC. Its translation: CSVEVSQGLSIQYF.

The chain employs TRBV11-2 and TRBJ2-7, with D uncertain. The CDR3 is made up of 14 amino acids. Germline-derived CDR1 and CDR2 are SGHAT and FQNNGV. Trimming removed 3 bases from V and 3 bases from J, with 12 bases in between. CDR3 protein: CASSFGGNLYEQYF. The DNA of the CDR3 is TGTGCCAGCAGCTTTGGTGGGAACCTCTACGAGCAGTACTTC.

The chain has TRBV5-4 and TRBJ2-7; D uncertain. CDR3 length: 12 residues. CDR1 is SGHNT and CDR2 is YYREEE in the germline V gene (reference sequence). V was cut by 3 bases and J by 2 bases, with 6 bases left in between. The CDR3: CASSSSAYEQYF. The CDR3 DNA reads TGTGCCAGCAGCTCCTCAGCCTACGAGCAGTACTTC.

The chain recombines TRBV4-3 with TRBJ2-7, with TRBD2 matching 11 bases. The junction had 6 bases not matched to a gene; V was cut back by 4 bases and J by 7 bases. The CDR3 has 14 residues. The germline V gene encodes CDR1 LGHNA and CDR2 YSLEER. For the CDR3, the DNA is TGCGCCAGCAGCCCCGGACTAGCGGGTTGGGAGCAGTACTTC. Translated, it gives CASSPGLAGWEQYF.